The TCR beta chain described here comes from a study of T cells in localized non-small cell lung cancer. Study-level results: A higher density of T cells in blood coincided with extended overall survival. One tumor region alone was sequenced, and heterogeneity therefore remains possible. The greatest T cell clonality was found in uninvolved adjacent lung (higher than in tumor). In adjacent lung appeared a median around 62 of the top 100 tumor clones.

Details on this clone: The target antigen is unknown.

The method was immunoSEQ multiplex PCR; TCRdb's version includes in-frame clones alone and lacks a portion of them. There are about 18,000 clones in the sample; about nine tenths occur only once, and under 3.5% lies in the top ten. Germline V gene sequence: CDR1 SGHVS, CDR2 FNYEAQ. This CDR3 spans 15 amino acids. The trim removed 3 bases at V and 3 bases at J, leaving 2 bases unmatched. This sequence originates from a woman between 40 and 69 years old with stage I lung adenocarcinoma. This sequence joins TRBV7-6 and TRBJ2-2; 9 bases align to TRBD2. The sequenced sample was peripheral blood, obtained before any cancer treatment. The CDR3 protein is CASSFIAGDTGELFF. The DNA of the CDR3 is TGTGCCAGCAGCTTTATAGCGGGGGACACCGGGGAGCTGTTTTTT.